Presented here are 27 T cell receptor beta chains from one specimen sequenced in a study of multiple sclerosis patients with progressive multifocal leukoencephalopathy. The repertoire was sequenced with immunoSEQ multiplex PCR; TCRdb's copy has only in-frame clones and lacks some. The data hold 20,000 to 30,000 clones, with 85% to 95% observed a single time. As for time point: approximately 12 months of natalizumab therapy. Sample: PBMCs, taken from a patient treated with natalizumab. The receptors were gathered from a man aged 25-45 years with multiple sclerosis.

CDR3 protein: CASSMAGARGQPQHF. The DNA for the CDR3 is TGTGCCAGTAGTATGGCGGGGGCAAGGGGTCAGCCCCAGCATTTT. The chain uses TRBV19 and TRBJ1-5; D may be TRBD1 (6 bases). The germline gives CDR1 LNHDA, CDR2 SQIVND (reference sequence). Trimming took 3 bases from V and 6 from J, leaving 15 bases between them. This CDR3 has 15 amino acids.

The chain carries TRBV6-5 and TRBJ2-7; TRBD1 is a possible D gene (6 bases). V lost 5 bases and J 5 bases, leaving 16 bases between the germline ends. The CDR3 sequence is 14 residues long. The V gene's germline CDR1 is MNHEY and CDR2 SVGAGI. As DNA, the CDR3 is TGTGCCAGCAGTGAACTTCACAGGGTCGACGAGCAGTACTTC. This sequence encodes CASSELHRVDEQYF.

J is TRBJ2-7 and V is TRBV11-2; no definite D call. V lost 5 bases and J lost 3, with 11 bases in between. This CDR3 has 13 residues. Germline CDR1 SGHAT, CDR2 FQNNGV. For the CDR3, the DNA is TGTGCCAGCAGCCTTACCCAGCTCTACGAGCAGTACTTC. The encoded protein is CASSLTQLYEQYF.

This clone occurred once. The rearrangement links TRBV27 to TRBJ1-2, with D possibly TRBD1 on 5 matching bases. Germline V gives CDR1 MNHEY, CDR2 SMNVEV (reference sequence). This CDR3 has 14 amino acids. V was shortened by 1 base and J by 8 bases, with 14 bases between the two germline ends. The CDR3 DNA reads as TGTGCCAGCAGTTTATTTTGGGGACGTGAGGGCTACACCTTC. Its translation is CASSLFWGREGYTF.

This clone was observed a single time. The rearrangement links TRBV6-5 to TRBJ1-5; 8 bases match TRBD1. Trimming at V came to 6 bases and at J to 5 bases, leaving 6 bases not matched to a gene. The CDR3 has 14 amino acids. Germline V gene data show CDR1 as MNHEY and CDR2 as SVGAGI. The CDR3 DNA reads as TGTGCCAGCAGCCGGGACAGGCATGATCAGCCCCAGCATTTT. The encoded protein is CASSRDRHDQPQHF.

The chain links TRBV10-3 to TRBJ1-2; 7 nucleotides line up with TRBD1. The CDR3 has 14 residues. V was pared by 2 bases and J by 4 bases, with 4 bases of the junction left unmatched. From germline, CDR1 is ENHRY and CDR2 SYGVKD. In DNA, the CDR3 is TGTGCCATCAGTGAGACAGGGGCGGGCTATGGCTACACCTTC. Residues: CAISETGAGYGYTF.

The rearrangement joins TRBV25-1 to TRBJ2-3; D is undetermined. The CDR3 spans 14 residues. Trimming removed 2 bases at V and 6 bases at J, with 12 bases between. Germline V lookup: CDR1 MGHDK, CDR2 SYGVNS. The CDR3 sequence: CASSEGGLGDTQYF. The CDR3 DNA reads TGTGCCAGCAGTGAAGGCGGCCTAGGGGATACGCAGTATTTT. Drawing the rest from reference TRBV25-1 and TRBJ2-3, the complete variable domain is EADIYQTPRYLVIGTGKKITLECSQTMGHDKMYWYQQDPGMELHLIHYSYGVNSTEKGDLSSESTVSRIRTEHFPLTLESARPSHTSQYLCASSEGGLGDTQYFGPGTRLTVL.

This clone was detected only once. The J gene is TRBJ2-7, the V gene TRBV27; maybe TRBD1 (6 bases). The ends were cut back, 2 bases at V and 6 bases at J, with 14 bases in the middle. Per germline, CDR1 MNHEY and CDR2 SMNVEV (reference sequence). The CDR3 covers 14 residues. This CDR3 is CASSLGTGSAEQYV. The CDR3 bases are TGTGCCAGCAGTTTAGGAACAGGGTCGGCCGAGCAGTACGTC.

This CDR3 reads CASSQERETGARTYGYTF. The CDR3 DNA is TGTGCCAGCAGCCAAGAGAGGGAGACAGGGGCGCGGACCTATGGCTACACCTTC. The chain recombines TRBV4-2 with TRBJ1-2; TRBD1 agrees at 8 bases. This CDR3 spans 18 amino acids. Germline CDR1 LGHNA, CDR2 YNFKEQ. The V segment lost 0 bases and the J segment 4 bases; nucleotides outside the gene matches: 13.

Here the CDR3 reads CASSVGKAISYEQYV. The CDR3 bases are TGTGCCAGCAGCGTGGGTAAAGCAATTTCCTACGAGCAGTACGTC. The chain joins TRBV5-5 to TRBJ2-7, with D unresolved. V gave up 4 bases and J gave up 1 base, with 15 bases separating them. CDR1 is SGHKS and CDR2 is YYEKEE in the germline V gene (reference sequence). There are 15 residues in the CDR3.

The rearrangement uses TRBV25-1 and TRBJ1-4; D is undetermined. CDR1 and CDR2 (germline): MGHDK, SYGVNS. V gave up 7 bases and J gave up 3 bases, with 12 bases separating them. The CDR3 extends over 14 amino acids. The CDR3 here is CASTSGKSNEKLFF. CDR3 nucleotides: TGTGCCAGCACCTCTGGGAAGTCTAATGAAAAACTGTTTTTT.

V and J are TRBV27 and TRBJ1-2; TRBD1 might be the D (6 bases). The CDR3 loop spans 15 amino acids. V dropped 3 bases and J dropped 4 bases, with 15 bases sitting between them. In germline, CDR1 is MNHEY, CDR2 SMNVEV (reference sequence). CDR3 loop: CASSLGATGIYGYTF. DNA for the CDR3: TGTGCCAGCAGTTTGGGGGCGACGGGGATCTATGGCTACACCTTC.

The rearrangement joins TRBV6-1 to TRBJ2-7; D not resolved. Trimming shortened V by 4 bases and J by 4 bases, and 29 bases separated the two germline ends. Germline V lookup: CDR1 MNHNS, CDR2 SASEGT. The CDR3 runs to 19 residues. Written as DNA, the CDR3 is TGTGCCAGCAGTGGATCCCTCGCGGCCCGTCCGGGTGGTCGGTACGAGCAGTACTTC. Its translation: CASSGSLAARPGGRYEQYF.

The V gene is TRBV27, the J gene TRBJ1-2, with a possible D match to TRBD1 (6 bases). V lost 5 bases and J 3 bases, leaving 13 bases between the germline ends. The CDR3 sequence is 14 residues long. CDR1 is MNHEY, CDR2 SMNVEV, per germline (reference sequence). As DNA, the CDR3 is TGTGCCAGCAGTCCCCGGGGGCTGGACTATGGCTACACCTTC. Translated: CASSPRGLDYGYTF.

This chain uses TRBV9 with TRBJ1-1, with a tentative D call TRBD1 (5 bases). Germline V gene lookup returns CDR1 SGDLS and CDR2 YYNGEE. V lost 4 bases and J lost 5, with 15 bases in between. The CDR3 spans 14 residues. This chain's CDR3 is CASSKGRMRTEAFF. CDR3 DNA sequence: TGTGCCAGCAGCAAGGGACGGATGAGGACTGAAGCTTTCTTT.

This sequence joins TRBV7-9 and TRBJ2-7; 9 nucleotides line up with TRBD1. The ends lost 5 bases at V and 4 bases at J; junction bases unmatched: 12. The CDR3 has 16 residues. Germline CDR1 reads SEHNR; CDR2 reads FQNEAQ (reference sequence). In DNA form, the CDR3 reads TGTGCCAGCAGCAACACGTTACGGGACAGGGATTACGAGCAGTACGTC. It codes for CASSNTLRDRDYEQYV.

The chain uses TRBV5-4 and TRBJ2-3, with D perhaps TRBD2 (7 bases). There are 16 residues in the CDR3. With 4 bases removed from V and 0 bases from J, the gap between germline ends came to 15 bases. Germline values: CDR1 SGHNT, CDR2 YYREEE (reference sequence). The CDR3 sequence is CASSGASGTSTDTQYF. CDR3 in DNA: TGTGCCAGCAGCGGGGCCAGCGGGACAAGCACAGATACGCAGTATTTT. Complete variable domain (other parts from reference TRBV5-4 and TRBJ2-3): ETGVTQSPTHLIKTRGQQVTLRCSSQSGHNTVSWYQQALGQGPQFIFQYYREEENGRGNFPPRFSGLQFPNYSSELNVNALELDDSALYLCASSGASGTSTDTQYFGPGTRLTVL.

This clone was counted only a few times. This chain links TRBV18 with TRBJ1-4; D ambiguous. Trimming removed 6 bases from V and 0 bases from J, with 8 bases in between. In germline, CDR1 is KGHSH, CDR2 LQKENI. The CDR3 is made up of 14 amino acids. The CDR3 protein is CASSPVPTNEKLFF. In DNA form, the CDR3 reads TGTGCCAGCTCCCCTGTACCAACTAATGAAAAACTGTTTTTT.

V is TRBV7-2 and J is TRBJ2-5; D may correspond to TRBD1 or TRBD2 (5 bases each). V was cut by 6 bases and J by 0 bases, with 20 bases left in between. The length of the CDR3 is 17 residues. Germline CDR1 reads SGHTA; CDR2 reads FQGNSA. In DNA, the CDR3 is TGTGCCAGCAGATCCGGGACCGACGTGATGTACCAAGAGACCCAGTACTTC. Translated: CASRSGTDVMYQETQYF.

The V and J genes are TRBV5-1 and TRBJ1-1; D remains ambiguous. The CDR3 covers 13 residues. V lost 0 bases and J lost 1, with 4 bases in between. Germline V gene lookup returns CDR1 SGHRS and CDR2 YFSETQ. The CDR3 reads CASSLAENTEAFF. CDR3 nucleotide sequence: TGCGCCAGCAGCTTGGCCGAGAACACTGAAGCTTTCTTT.

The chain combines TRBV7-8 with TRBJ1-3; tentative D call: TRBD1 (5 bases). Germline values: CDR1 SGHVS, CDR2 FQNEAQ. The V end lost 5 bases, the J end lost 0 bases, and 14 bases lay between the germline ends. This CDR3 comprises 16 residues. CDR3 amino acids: CASSRPGGDSGNTIYF. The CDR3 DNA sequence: TGTGCCAGCAGCCGCCCTGGGGGAGACTCTGGAAACACCATATATTTT. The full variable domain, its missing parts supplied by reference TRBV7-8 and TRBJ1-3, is GAGVSQSPRYKVAKRGQDVALRCDPISGHVSLFWYQQALGQGPEFLTYFQNEAQLDKSGLPSDRFFAERPEGSVSTLKIQRTQQEDSAVYLCASSRPGGDSGNTIYFGEGSWLTVV.

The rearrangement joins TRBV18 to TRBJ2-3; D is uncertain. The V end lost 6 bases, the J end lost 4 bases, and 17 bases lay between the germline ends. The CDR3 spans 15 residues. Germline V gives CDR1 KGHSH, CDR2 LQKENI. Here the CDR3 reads CASSPLGPKPDTQYF. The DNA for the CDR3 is TGTGCCAGCTCCCCGCTTGGACCTAAACCAGATACGCAGTATTTT.

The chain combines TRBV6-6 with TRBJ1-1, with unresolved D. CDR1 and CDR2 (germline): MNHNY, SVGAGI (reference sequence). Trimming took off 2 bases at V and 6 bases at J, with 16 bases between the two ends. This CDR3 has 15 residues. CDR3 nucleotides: TGTGCCAGCAGTTACCAACGGGAGCCGGCCGCTGAAGCTTTCTTT. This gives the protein CASSYQREPAAEAFF.

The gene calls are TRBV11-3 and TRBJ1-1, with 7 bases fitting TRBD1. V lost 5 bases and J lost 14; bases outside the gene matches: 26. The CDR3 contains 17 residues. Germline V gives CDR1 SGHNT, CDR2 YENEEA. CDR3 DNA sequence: TGTGCCAGCAGCCCGTCGGGAGGAGCTTACACACAGGGGAAATCCTTCTTT. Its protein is CASSPSGGAYTQGKSFF.

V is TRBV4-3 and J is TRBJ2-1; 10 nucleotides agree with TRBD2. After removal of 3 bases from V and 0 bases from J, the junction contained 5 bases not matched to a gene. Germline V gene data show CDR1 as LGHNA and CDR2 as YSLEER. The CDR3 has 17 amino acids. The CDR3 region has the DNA TGCGCCAGCAGCCACAGAATAGCGGGAGGCTCCTACAATGAGCAGTTCTTC. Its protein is CASSHRIAGGSYNEQFF.

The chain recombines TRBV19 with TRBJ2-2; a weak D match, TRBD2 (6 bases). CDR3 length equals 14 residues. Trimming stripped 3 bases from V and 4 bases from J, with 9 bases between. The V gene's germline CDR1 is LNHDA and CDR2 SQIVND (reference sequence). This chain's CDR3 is CASSILGGTGELFF. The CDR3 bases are TGTGCCAGTAGTATTCTGGGAGGCACCGGGGAGCTGTTTTTT. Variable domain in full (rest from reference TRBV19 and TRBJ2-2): DGGITQSPKYLFRKEGQNVTLSCEQNLNHDAMYWYRQDPGQGLRLIYYSQIVNDFQKGDIAEGYSVSREKKESFPLTVTSAQKNPTAFYLCASSILGGTGELFFGEGSRLTVL.

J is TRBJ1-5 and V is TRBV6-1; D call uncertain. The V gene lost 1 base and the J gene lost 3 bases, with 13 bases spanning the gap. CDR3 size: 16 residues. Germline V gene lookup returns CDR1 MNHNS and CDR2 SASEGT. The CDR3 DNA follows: TGTGCCAGCAGTGAAGAGTGGGTTGGATTCAATCAGCCCCAGCATTTT. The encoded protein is CASSEEWVGFNQPQHF.